This T cell receptor (beta chain) was captured in a study of cytomegalovirus exposure and HLA in healthy donors. Findings of the study overall: Highly shared sequence variants in one cluster were likely a sequencing artifact. Analyses of presence and absence presupposed an approximately uniform sequencing depth across donors. The study dropped some indistinguishable V segments, TRBV6-2 and TRBV6-3 among them. Reported performance of the classifier showed diagnosis of cytomegalovirus status with high specificity and sensitivity.

Worth noting for this clone: The antigen remains undetermined.

CDR3 length equals 16 residues. Deletions cut 0 bases from V and 1 base from J, with 10 bases between. Germline CDR1 is SGHTA and CDR2 is FQGNSA. The primer mix had 60 Vbeta and 13 Jbeta primers. Profiling relied on immunoSEQ multiplex PCR, and the TCRdb table lists in-frame clones only, not all of them. The data show 110,000 to 150,000 clones, 70% seen once. V is TRBV7-2 and J is TRBJ2-1; the D gene is possibly TRBD2 (5 bases). Sequenced material: PBMCs. The origin of this receptor is a woman in her sixties in good health and CMV-seropositive. In nucleotides, the CDR3 is TGTGCCAGCAGCTTAGCGGCGACTACGTCCTACAATGAGCAGTTCTTC. It yields the protein CASSLAATTSYNEQFF.